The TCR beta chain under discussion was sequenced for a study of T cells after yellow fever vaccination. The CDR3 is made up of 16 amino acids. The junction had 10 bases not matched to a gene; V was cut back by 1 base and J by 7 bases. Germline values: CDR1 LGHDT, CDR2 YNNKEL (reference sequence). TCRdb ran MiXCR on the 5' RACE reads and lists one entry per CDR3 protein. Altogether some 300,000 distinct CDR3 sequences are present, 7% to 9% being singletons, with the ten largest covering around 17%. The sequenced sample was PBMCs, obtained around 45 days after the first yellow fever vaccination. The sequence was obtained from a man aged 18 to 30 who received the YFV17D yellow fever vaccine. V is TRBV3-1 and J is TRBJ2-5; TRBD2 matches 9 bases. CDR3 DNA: TGTGCCAGCAGCCAAGTGTTTGGCGGGGGGGAAGGGACCCAGTACTTC. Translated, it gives CASSQVFGGGEGTQYF.